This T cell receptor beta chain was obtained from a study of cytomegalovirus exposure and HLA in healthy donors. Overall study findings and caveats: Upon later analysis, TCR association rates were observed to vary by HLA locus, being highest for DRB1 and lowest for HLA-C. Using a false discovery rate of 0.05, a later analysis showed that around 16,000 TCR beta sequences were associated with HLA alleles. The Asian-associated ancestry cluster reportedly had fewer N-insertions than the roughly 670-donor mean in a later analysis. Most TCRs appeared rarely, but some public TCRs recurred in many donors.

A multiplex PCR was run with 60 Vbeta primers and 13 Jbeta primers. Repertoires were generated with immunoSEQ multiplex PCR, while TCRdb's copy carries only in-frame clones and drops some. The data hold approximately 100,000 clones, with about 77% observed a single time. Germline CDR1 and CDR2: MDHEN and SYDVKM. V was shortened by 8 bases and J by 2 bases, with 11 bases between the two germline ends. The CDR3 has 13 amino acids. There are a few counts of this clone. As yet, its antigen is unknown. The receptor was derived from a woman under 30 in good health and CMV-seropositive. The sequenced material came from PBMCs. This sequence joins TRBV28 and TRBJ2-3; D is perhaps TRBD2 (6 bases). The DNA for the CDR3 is TGTGCCAGCCGGGACTCGTCCACAGATACGCAGTATTTT. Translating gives CASRDSSTDTQYF.